Shown below are 30 T cell receptor beta chains from a single sample sequenced in a study of spatial heterogeneity in lung cancer. The time point here: sample taken at primary tumor resection. TCRdb used MiXCR to reprocess the 5' RACE reads, holding one entry per CDR3 protein. The sample gives 55,000 to 70,000 distinct CDR3 sequences, approximately 6% of which show up once; about 15% is in the top ten. The source material was PBMCs, sampled at surgery. The source is a female donor with early-stage non-small cell lung cancer.

This clonotype was counted a few times. The chain recombines TRBV7-3 with TRBJ1-1; perhaps TRBD1 as D (5 bases). The germline V gene has CDR1 SGHTA and CDR2 FQGTGA. The V end lost 5 bases, the J end lost 7 bases, and 14 bases lay between the germline ends. The CDR3 has 13 residues. The chain's CDR3 is CASSPGGGGEAFF. The CDR3 DNA reads as TGTGCCAGCAGCCCGGGGGGAGGAGGTGAAGCTTTCTTT.

This clonotype was found a few times. V gene TRBV5-1 combines with J gene TRBJ1-1, with TRBD1 matching over 7 bases. In germline, CDR1 is SGHRS, CDR2 YFSETQ. The J segment lost 4 bases and the V segment lost 1 base, leaving 10 bases of the junction unmatched. The CDR3 length is 16 residues. CDR3 in DNA: TGCGCCAGCAGCTTGCGGGGGGACAGAGTGAGCACTGAAGCTTTCTTT. As protein: CASSLRGDRVSTEAFF.

This clonotype was counted ten times or more. The J gene is TRBJ2-1, the V gene TRBV27; weak D call: TRBD2 (6 bases). Trimming took off 1 base at V and 8 bases at J, with 24 bases between the two ends. The CDR3 covers 18 residues. In germline, CDR1 is MNHEY, CDR2 SMNVEV (reference sequence). CDR3 protein: CASSLWALGGAPSDEQFF. The CDR3 nucleotides are TGTGCCAGCAGTTTATGGGCGCTAGGCGGGGCGCCCTCCGATGAGCAGTTCTTC.

There are many counts of this clonotype. V gene TRBV5-1 combines with J gene TRBJ2-5, with 8 bases lining up with TRBD1. The CDR3 runs to 14 residues. Germline CDR1 SGHRS, CDR2 YFSETQ. V dropped 3 bases and J dropped 5; count of bases not matched to a gene: 6. The CDR3 nucleotides read TGCGCCAGCAGCTGGCAGGGGGCTCCGGAGACCCAGTACTTC. This sequence encodes CASSWQGAPETQYF.

This clonotype was seen at least ten times. A read error may produce the germline difference seen at one junction end. This chain uses TRBV25-1 with TRBJ1-1, with D tentatively TRBD1 (6 bases). CDR3 length: 8 amino acids. Germline V gene lookup returns CDR1 MGHDK and CDR2 SYGVNS. In DNA form, the CDR3 reads TGTGCCAGCAGCGGGGGACACTTT. As protein: CASSGGHF.

This clonotype was counted a few times. The J gene is TRBJ1-2, the V gene TRBV27, with D unclear. CDR3 length equals 13 residues. Germline assignment: CDR1 MNHEY and CDR2 SMNVEV (reference sequence). Between the trimmed V and J ends, which lost 0 bases and 4 bases, there was a span of 6 bases. The CDR3 DNA reads TGTGCCAGCAGTTTATCTGCGGTCTATGGCTACACCTTC. Amino acid sequence: CASSLSAVYGYTF.

About this clonotype itself: This clone may be a read error of a much larger clone one base away. V usage is TRBV5-4 and J usage is TRBJ2-7, with D possibly called TRBD1 or TRBD2 (5 bases each). CDR1 SGHNT and CDR2 YYREEE come from the germline V gene (reference sequence). This CDR3 contains 12 residues. CDR3 region: CASSWGNYERYF. DNA of the CDR3: TGTGCCAGCAGCTGGGGGAACTACGAGCGGTACTTC.

At least ten counts were recorded for this clonotype. The chain couples TRBV6-5 to TRBJ1-2; D is ambiguous. The V gene's germline CDR1 is MNHEY and CDR2 SVGAGI. Trimming took off 5 bases at V and 2 bases at J, with 15 bases between the two ends. The CDR3 length is 15 residues. The CDR3 coding sequence is TGTGCCAGCAGTGGAGGAGGGAGGGCGAACTATGGCTACACCTTC. Residues: CASSGGGRANYGYTF.

This clonotype was observed a few times. The chain recombines TRBV5-1 with TRBJ2-5; D perhaps matches TRBD1 (6 bases). From germline, CDR1 is SGHRS and CDR2 YFSETQ. The CDR3 runs to 16 residues. The V gene lost 0 bases and the J gene lost 0 bases, with 12 bases spanning the gap. This CDR3 reads CASSLGQGRNQETQYF. The CDR3 DNA is TGCGCCAGCAGCTTGGGTCAGGGGCGAAACCAAGAGACCCAGTACTTC.

The sample holds a few counts of this clonotype. The rearrangement links TRBV6-4 to TRBJ2-1; a weak D match, TRBD2 (6 bases). Germline V gene sequence: CDR1 MRHNA, CDR2 SNTAGT. This CDR3 is built from 15 residues. Trimming removed 2 bases at V and 5 bases at J, with 13 bases between. CDR3 in DNA: TGTGCCAGCAGTGACAGGGATTGGACTAACAATGAGCAGTTCTTC. The encoded protein is CASSDRDWTNNEQFF.

This clonotype was seen at least ten times. The CDR3 protein is CASSLHNVSREEPNGYTF. The CDR3 DNA reads TGCGCCAGCAGCCTCCATAATGTTTCTCGGGAGGAGCCCAATGGCTACACCTTC. J is TRBJ1-2 and V is TRBV5-1; D call uncertain. The germline V gene encodes CDR1 SGHRS and CDR2 YFSETQ. V lost 4 bases and J lost 6, with 28 bases in between. The CDR3 spans 18 residues.

This clonotype appeared many times. J is TRBJ2-1 and V is TRBV3-1, with 8 bases fitting TRBD2. Unmatched junction bases numbered 5, after V lost 4 bases and J lost 6 bases. CDR1 and CDR2 (germline): LGHDT, YNNKEL (reference sequence). This CDR3 is 14 amino acids long. The CDR3 DNA reads as TGTGCCAGCAGCCGAAAAGCGGGGGTCAATGAGCAGTTCTTC. This translates into CASSRKAGVNEQFF.

This clonotype has a count of ten or more. The chain combines TRBV7-9 with TRBJ2-7; D might be TRBD1 (6 bases). CDR3 length equals 14 residues. The V gene lost 4 bases and the J gene lost 4 bases, with 14 bases spanning the gap. From germline, CDR1 is SEHNR and CDR2 FQNEAQ (reference sequence). The CDR3 reads CASSSGDNSYEQYV. The CDR3 region has the DNA TGTGCCAGCAGCTCAGGGGACAATTCGTACGAGCAGTACGTC.

This clonotype was seen a few times. J is TRBJ1-2 and V is TRBV11-3; no clear D gene. Trimming removed 5 bases from V and 3 bases from J, with 10 bases in between. The CDR3 loop spans 13 amino acids. Germline lookup yields CDR1 SGHNT and CDR2 YENEEA. The CDR3 is CASSATSYYGYTF. In nucleotides, the CDR3 is TGTGCCAGCAGCGCCACATCTTACTATGGCTACACCTTC.

The chain has TRBV30 and TRBJ2-2, with unresolved D. Trimming took off 2 bases at V and 3 bases at J, with 10 bases between the two ends. The CDR3 sequence is 14 residues long. In germline, CDR1 is GTSNPN, CDR2 SVGIG (reference sequence). The CDR3 coding sequence is TGTGCCTGGAGTCCGACCGGGTACACCGGGGAGCTGTTTTTT. Translated, it gives CAWSPTGYTGELFF.

There are many counts of this clonotype. The V and J genes are TRBV5-1 and TRBJ1-3, with TRBD1 identical over 9 bases. This CDR3 spans 17 amino acids. With 4 bases clipped from V and 0 bases from J, the junction kept 8 bases outside the gene matches. Germline V gene lookup returns CDR1 SGHRS and CDR2 YFSETQ. CDR3 nucleotides: TGCGCCAGCAGCCCAGAGGGGACAGGGCGCTCTGGAAACACCATATATTTT. It yields the protein CASSPEGTGRSGNTIYF.

The genes are TRBV10-1 and TRBJ2-5; D is ambiguous. Germline CDR1 WNHNN, CDR2 SYGVQD (reference sequence). V was trimmed by 7 bases and J by 2 bases, leaving 11 bases between them. The CDR3 is 13 amino acids. The CDR3 region has the DNA TGCGCCAGCATGGACCCGTCGCAAGAGACCCAGTACTTC. Translation: CASMDPSQETQYF.

This clonotype was picked up many times. This rearrangement joins TRBV20-1 to TRBJ2-7; TRBD1 agrees at 8 bases. CDR1 and CDR2 (germline): DFQATT, SNEGSKA (reference sequence). There are 13 residues in the CDR3. V was pared by 6 bases and J by 4 bases, with 8 bases of the junction left unmatched. In DNA form, the CDR3 reads TGCAGTGCCCCGGACAGGGAAGTTTACGAGCAGTACTTC. This sequence encodes CSAPDREVYEQYF.

This clonotype was seen a handful of times. The chain uses TRBV10-3 and TRBJ1-3, with D maybe TRBD1 (6 bases). Germline V gene sequence: CDR1 ENHRY, CDR2 SYGVKD. This CDR3 is built from 15 residues. The V end was cut by 7 bases, the J end by 4 bases, with 17 bases between. CDR3 loop: CAIKTAGGSGNTIYF. DNA of the CDR3: TGTGCCATCAAGACAGCGGGGGGCTCGGGAAACACCATATATTTT.

This clonotype was recorded many times. The chain uses TRBV19 and TRBJ1-5; 9 bases map to TRBD1. CDR1 LNHDA and CDR2 SQIVND come from the germline V gene (reference sequence). J lost 3 bases, V lost 6 bases, and 6 bases had no gene match. This CDR3 is 15 amino acids long. CDR3 nucleotide sequence: TGTGCCAGTAGGGGACAGGGAGGGAACAATCAGCCCCAGCATTTT. It codes for CASRGQGGNNQPQHF.

CDR3 nucleotide sequence: TGTGCCAGTAGTATAGATACGGACAGCCCCGGGGATACGCAGTATTTT. Its protein is CASSIDTDSPGDTQYF. V and J are TRBV19 and TRBJ2-3; D possibly corresponds to TRBD1 (6 bases). The CDR3 runs to 16 residues. Germline V gives CDR1 LNHDA, CDR2 SQIVND (reference sequence). Trimming stripped 0 bases from V and 6 bases from J, with 16 bases between.

The rearrangement uses TRBV5-1 and TRBJ2-7; D not certain. V dropped 0 bases and J dropped 2 bases, with 3 bases sitting between them. The CDR3 runs 12 residues. CDR1 and CDR2 from the germline V gene are SGHRS and YFSETQ. In DNA form, the CDR3 reads TGCGCCAGCAGCTTGGGGGCCTACGAGCAGTACTTC. Protein product: CASSLGAYEQYF.

The CDR3 protein is CASSQMDIVGGYTF. The CDR3 DNA follows: TGTGCCAGCAGCCAAATGGACATAGTGGGCGGCTACACCTTC. The chain employs TRBV3-1 and TRBJ1-2; tentatively, D is TRBD1 (5 bases). Germline CDR1 LGHDT, CDR2 YNNKEL (reference sequence). Between the trimmed V and J ends, which lost 2 bases and 8 bases, there was a span of 15 bases. The CDR3 consists of 14 residues.

This clonotype was seen ten or more times. V usage is TRBV12-3 or TRBV12-4 and J usage is TRBJ2-5; 12 nucleotides align to TRBD2. Trimming cost V 4 bases and J 2 bases; bases outside gene matches: 8. CDR3 length equals 17 residues. CDR3 sequence reads: CASSSLNLAGGQETQYF. CDR3 DNA: TGTGCCAGCAGTTCTCTAAATCTAGCGGGAGGGCAAGAGACCCAGTACTTC.

V usage is TRBV12-3 or TRBV12-4 and J usage is TRBJ1-2, with TRBD1 as a possible D gene (6 bases). CDR3 length: 13 residues. Trimming removed 8 bases from V and 4 bases from J, with 14 bases in between. CDR3 in DNA: TGTGCCAGCGGGCTGAAGGGGGGCTATGGCTACACCTTC. Residues: CASGLKGGYGYTF.

About this clonotype itself: This may come from a read error, since a much larger clone is one base off. This chain uses TRBV13 with TRBJ2-3, with D tentatively TRBD1 or TRBD2 (6 bases each). V lost 0 bases to trimming and J lost 6 bases, with 16 bases between them. CDR1 PRHDT and CDR2 FYEKMQ come from the germline V gene (reference sequence). The CDR3 extends over 16 amino acids. Here the CDR3 reads CASSLGGGMGSDTQYF. DNA for the CDR3: TGTGCCAGCAGCTTAGGCGGGGGCATGGGATCCGATACGCAGTATTTT.

This clonotype was recorded at least ten times. The chain joins TRBV10-3 to TRBJ2-7; TRBD1 matches 9 bases. CDR3 length: 15 amino acids. The V gene end was trimmed by 6 bases and the J gene end by 0 bases; junction bases not matched to a gene: 6. Looked up from germline, CDR1 is ENHRY and CDR2 is SYGVKD. The CDR3 DNA reads TGTGCCATCAGAAAGGGGACAGGGAGCTCCTACGAGCAGTACGTC. Its translation: CAIRKGTGSSYEQYV.

This clonotype showed up just a few times. This chain joins TRBV3-1 and TRBJ2-7; TRBD2 might be the D (7 bases). Germline CDR1 and CDR2: LGHDT and YNNKEL (reference sequence). V was clipped by 3 bases and J by 6 bases, with 12 bases between them. This CDR3 has 13 residues. CDR3 residues: CASSQGGRIEQYV. The CDR3, as DNA: TGTGCCAGCAGCCAGGGGGGGCGTATCGAGCAGTACGTC.

This clonotype has a count of ten or more. The gene calls are TRBV5-6 and TRBJ2-1; TRBD2 aligns across 9 bases. With V trimmed by 1 base and J by 6 bases, 14 bases remained unmatched. The CDR3 contains 18 residues. Germline V gene lookup returns CDR1 SGHDT and CDR2 YYEEEE. CDR3 in amino acids: CASSLTISGGRASNEQFF. The CDR3 nucleotides read TGTGCCAGCAGCTTGACGATCAGTGGCGGGAGGGCCTCCAATGAGCAGTTCTTC.

At least ten counts were recorded for this clonotype. The chain links TRBV20-1 to TRBJ2-6; no firm D call. CDR1 DFQATT and CDR2 SNEGSKA come from the germline V gene (reference sequence). The V end was cut by 2 bases, the J end by 1 base, with 12 bases between. This CDR3 contains 16 residues. CDR3 in amino acids: CSARKGPLSGANVLTF. In DNA, the CDR3 is TGCAGTGCTAGAAAGGGTCCGCTATCTGGGGCCAACGTCCTGACTTTC.